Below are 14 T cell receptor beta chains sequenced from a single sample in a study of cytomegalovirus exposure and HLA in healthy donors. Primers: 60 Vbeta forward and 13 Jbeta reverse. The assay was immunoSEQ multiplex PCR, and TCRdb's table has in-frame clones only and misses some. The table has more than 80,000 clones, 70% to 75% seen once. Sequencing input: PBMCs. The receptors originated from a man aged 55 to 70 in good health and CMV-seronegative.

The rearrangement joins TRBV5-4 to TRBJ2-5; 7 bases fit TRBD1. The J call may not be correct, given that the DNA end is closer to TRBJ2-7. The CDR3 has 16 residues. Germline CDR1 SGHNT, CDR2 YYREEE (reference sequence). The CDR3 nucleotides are TGTGCCAGCAGCGCCGCCGGGACAGTCCTATCCTACGAGCAGTACTTC. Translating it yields CASSAAGTVLSYEQYF.

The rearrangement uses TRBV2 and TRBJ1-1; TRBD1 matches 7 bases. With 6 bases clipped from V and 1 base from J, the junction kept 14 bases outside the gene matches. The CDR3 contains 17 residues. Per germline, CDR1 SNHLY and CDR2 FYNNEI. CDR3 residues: CASSPTPTGVRNTEAFF. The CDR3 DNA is TGTGCCAGCAGCCCCACCCCCACAGGGGTCAGGAACACTGAAGCTTTCTTT.

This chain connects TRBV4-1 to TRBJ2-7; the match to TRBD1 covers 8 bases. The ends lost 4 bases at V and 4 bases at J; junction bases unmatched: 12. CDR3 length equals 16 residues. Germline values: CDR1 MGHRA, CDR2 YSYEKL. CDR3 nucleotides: TGCGCCAGCAGCCCCCGAGGACAGGGTCAATTTTACGAGCAGTACTTC. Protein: CASSPRGQGQFYEQYF.

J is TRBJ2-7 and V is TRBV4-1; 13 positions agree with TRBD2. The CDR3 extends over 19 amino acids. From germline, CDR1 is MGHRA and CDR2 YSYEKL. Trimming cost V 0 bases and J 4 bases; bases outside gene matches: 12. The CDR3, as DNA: TGCGCCAGCAGCCAAGATGATACTAGCGGGGGGGCAAGGGCATACGAGCAGTACTTC. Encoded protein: CASSQDDTSGGARAYEQYF.

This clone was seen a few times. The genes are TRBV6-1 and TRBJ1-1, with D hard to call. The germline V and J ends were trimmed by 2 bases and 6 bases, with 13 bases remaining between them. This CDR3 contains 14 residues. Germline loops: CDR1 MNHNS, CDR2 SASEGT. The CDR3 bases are TGTGCCAGCAGTGAAAGAGGGTATGGGTCTGAAGCTTTCTTT. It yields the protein CASSERGYGSEAFF.

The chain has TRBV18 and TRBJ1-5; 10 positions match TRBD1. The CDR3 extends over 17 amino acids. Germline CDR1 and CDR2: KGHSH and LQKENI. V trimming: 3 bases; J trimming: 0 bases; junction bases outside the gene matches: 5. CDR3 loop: CASSPGTGAFSNQPQHF. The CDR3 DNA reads TGTGCCAGCTCACCCGGGACAGGGGCATTTAGCAATCAGCCCCAGCATTTT.

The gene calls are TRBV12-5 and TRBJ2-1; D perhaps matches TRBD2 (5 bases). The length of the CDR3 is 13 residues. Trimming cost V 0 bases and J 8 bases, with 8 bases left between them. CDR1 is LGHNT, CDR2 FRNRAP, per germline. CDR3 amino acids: CASGLVHGDEQFF. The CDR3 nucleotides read TGTGCTAGTGGTTTGGTACACGGGGATGAGCAGTTCTTC.

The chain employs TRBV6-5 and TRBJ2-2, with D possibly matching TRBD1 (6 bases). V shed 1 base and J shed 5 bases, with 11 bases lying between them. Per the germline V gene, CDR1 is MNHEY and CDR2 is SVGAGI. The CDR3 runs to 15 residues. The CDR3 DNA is TGTGCCAGCAGTTACTGGGCAGGGGAAACCGGGGAGCTGTTTTTT. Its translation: CASSYWAGETGELFF.

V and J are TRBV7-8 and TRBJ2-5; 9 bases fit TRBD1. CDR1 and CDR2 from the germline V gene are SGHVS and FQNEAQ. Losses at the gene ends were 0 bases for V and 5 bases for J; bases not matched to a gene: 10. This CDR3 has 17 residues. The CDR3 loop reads CASSLAPGQGLWETQYF. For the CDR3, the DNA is TGTGCCAGCAGCTTAGCGCCGGGACAGGGCCTGTGGGAGACCCAGTACTTC.

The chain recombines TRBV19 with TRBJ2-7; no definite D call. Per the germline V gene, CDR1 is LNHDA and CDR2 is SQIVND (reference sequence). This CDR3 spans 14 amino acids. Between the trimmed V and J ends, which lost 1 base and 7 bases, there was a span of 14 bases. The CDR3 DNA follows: TGTGCCAGTAGTATAGGTGAAGGAATCGGGGAGCAGTACTTC. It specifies CASSIGEGIGEQYF. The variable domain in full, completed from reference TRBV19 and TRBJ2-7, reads DGGITQSPKYLFRKEGQNVTLSCEQNLNHDAMYWYRQDPGQGLRLIYYSQIVNDFQKGDIAEGYSVSREKKESFPLTVTSAQKNPTAFYLCASSIGEGIGEQYFGPGTRLTVT.

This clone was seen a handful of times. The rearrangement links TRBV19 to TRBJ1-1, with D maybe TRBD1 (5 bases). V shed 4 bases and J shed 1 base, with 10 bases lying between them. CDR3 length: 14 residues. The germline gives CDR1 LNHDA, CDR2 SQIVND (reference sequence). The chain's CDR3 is CASSRGQGNTEAFF. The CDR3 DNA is TGTGCCAGTAGTAGGGGCCAGGGGAACACTGAAGCTTTCTTT. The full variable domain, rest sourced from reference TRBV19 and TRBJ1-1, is DGGITQSPKYLFRKEGQNVTLSCEQNLNHDAMYWYRQDPGQGLRLIYYSQIVNDFQKGDIAEGYSVSREKKESFPLTVTSAQKNPTAFYLCASSRGQGNTEAFFGQGTRLTVV.

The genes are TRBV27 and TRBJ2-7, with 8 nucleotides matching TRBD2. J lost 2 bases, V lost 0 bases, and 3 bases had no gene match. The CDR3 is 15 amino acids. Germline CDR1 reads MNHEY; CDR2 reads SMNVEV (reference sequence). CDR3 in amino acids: CASSLSFSGTYEQYF. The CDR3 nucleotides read TGTGCCAGCAGTTTATCGTTTAGCGGGACCTACGAGCAGTACTTC.

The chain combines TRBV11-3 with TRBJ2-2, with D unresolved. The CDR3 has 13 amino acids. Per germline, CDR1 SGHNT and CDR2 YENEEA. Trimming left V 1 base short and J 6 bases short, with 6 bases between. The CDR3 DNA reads TGTGCCAGCAGCTTAGGTGGAGCCGGGGAGCTGTTTTTT. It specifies CASSLGGAGELFF.

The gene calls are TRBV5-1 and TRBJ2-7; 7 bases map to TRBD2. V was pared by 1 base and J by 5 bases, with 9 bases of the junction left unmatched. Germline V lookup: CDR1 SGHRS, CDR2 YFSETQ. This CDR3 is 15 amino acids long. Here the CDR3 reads CASSLTGAGRDEQYF. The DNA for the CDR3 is TGCGCCAGCAGCTTGACCGGCGCAGGGAGGGACGAGCAGTACTTC.